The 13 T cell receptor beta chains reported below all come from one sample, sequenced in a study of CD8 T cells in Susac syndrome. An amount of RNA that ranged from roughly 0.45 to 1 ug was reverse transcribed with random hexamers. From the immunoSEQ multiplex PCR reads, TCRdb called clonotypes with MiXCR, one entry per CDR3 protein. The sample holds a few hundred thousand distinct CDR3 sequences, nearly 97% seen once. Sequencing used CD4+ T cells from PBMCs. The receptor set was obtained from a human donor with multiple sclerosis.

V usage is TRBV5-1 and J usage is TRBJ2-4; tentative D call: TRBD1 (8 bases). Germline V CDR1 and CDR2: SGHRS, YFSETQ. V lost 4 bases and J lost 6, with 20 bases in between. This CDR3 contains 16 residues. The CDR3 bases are TGCGCCAGCAGCAGAGCGGGACAGGAGGCGGGAAACATTCAGTACTTC. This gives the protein CASSRAGQEAGNIQYF.

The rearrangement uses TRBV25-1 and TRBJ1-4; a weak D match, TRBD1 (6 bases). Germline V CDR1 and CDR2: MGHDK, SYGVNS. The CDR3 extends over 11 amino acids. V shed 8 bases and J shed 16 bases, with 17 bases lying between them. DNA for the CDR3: TGTGCCAGCGTCCAACAGGGATACACGTTTTTT. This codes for CASVQQGYTFF. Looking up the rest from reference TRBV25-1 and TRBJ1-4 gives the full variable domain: EADIYQTPRYLVIGTGKKITLECSQTMGHDKMYWYQQDPGMELHLIHYSYGVNSTEKGDLSSESTVSRIRTEHFPLTLESARPSHTSQYLCASVQQGYTFFGSGTQLSVL.

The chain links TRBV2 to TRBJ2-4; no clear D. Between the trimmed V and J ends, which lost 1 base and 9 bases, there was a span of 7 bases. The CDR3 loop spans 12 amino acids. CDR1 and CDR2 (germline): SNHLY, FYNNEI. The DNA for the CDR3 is TGTGCCAGCAGTGAAGTTAAGAGCATTCAGTACTTC. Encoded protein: CASSEVKSIQYF.

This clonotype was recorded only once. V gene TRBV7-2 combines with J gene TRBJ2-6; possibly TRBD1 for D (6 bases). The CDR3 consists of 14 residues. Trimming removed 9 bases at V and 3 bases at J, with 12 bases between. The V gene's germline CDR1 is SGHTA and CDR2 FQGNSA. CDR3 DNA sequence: TGTGCCAGTATACAGGGATTTGGGGCCAACGTCCTGACTTTC. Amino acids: CASIQGFGANVLTF.

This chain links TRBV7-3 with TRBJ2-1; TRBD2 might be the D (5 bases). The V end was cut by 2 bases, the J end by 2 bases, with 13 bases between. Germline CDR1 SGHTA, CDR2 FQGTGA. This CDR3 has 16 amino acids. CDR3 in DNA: TGTGCCAGCAGCTTATCCCGAGTTAGCGCCTACAATGAGCAGTTCTTC. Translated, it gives CASSLSRVSAYNEQFF.

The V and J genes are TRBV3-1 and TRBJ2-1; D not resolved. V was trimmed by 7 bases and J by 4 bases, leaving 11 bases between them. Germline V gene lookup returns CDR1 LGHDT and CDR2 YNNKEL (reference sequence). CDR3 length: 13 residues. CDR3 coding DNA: TGTGCCAGCAAAAGCCAAACATACAATGAGCAGTTCTTC. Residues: CASKSQTYNEQFF.

CDR3 residues: CASSQTEGNNEQFF. The CDR3 DNA sequence: TGCGCCAGCAGCCAAACCGAAGGTAACAATGAGCAGTTCTTC. The chain couples TRBV4-1 to TRBJ2-1; unclear D gene. The CDR3 has 14 amino acids. Per germline, CDR1 MGHRA and CDR2 YSYEKL. The germline V and J ends were trimmed by 2 bases and 5 bases, with 10 bases remaining between them.

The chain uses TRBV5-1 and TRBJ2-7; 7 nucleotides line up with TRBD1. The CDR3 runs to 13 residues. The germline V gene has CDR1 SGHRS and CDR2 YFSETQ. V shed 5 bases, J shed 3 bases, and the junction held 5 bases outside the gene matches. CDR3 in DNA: TGCGCCAGCAGGGGACAGTTGGACTACGAGCAGTACTTC. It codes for CASRGQLDYEQYF.

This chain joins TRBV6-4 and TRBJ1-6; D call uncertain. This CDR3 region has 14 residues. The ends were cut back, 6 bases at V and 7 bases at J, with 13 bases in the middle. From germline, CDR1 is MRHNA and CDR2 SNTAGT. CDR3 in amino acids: CASSEAAVNSPLHF. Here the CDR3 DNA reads TGTGCCAGCAGCGAGGCGGCAGTAAATTCACCCCTCCACTTT.

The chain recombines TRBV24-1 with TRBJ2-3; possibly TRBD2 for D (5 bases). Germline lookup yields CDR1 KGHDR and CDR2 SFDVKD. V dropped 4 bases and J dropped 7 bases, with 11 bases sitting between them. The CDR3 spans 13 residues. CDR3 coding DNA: TGTGCCACCAGTGACCGTCCCGGGAATACGCAGTATTTT. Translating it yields CATSDRPGNTQYF.

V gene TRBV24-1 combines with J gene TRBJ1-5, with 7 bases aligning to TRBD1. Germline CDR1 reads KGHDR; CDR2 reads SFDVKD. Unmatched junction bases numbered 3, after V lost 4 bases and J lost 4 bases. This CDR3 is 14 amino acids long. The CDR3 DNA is TGTGCCACCAGTGACGCGACAGGGAATCAGCCCCAGCATTTT. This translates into CATSDATGNQPQHF.

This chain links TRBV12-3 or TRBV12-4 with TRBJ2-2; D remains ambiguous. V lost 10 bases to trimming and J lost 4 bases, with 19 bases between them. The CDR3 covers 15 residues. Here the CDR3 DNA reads TGTGCCACCCTCCGAAGGGTAGACTTCACCGGGGAGCTGTTTTTT. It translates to CATLRRVDFTGELFF.

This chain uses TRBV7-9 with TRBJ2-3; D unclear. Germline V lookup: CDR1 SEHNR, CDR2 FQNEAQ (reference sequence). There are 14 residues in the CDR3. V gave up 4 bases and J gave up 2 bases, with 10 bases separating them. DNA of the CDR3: TGTGCCAGCAGCTACGAACAGTACACAGATACGCAGTATTTT. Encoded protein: CASSYEQYTDTQYF.